Each of the 6 T cell receptor beta chains below was sequenced from the same sample in a study of glioma-infiltrating T cells. The iRepertoire nested amplicon-rescue multiplex PCR amplified TCR alpha and beta CDR3s from RNA. One entry per CDR3 protein results from TCRdb running MiXCR on the multiplex PCR reads. Of approximately 110,000 distinct CDR3 sequences listed, 25% to 30% are singletons. The sequenced sample was glioma tissue, nonneoplastic brain tissue, or PBMCs (not recorded which). These receptors were collected from a human donor with low-grade glioma or glioblastoma, undergoing nonglioma brain surgery, or in good health (not recorded which).

On this clonotype itself: Possible read error: a much larger clone is one base away. The V gene is TRBV29-1, the J gene TRBJ2-3, with 9 bases fitting TRBD2. CDR3 length: 15 amino acids. CDR1 and CDR2 from the germline V gene are SQVTM and ANQGSEA. DNA for the CDR3: TGCAGCGTTGCCCGAGCGGGAGGCAGCAAAGATACGCAGTATTTT. It specifies CSVARAGGSKDTQYF.

This clonotype came up a few times. The J gene is TRBJ1-5, the V gene TRBV2; a possible D gene is TRBD1 (6 bases). V lost 1 base to trimming and J lost 2 bases, with 18 bases between them. The CDR3 is 18 amino acids. Germline V gives CDR1 SNHLY, CDR2 FYNNEI. The CDR3 DNA reads TGTGCCAGCAGTGAAGTACACAGGGACTCTCTGGGCAATCAGCCCCAGCATTTT. Translated: CASSEVHRDSLGNQPQHF.

This clonotype was recorded many times. V usage is TRBV25-1 and J usage is TRBJ1-1; a weak D match, TRBD1 (6 bases). V was pared by 8 bases and J by 4 bases, with 17 bases between. This CDR3 has 14 amino acids. Germline V gene data show CDR1 as MGHDK and CDR2 as SYGVNS. The CDR3, as DNA: TGTGCCAGCGCTCCAACAGGGTTATCCACTGAAGCTTTCTTT. Translating it yields CASAPTGLSTEAFF.

This clonotype was picked up a small number of times. The chain recombines TRBV30 with TRBJ2-2; TRBD1 agrees at 8 bases. This CDR3 is built from 14 residues. The V gene end was trimmed by 4 bases and the J gene end by 5 bases; junction bases not matched to a gene: 6. CDR1 is GTSNPN, CDR2 SVGIG, per germline (reference sequence). As DNA, the CDR3 is TGTGCCTGGACCCTCAGGGGGCAGACCGGGGAGCTGTTTTTT. Translated, it gives CAWTLRGQTGELFF.

This clonotype was picked up a small number of times. This chain joins TRBV7-2 and TRBJ2-1; 10 bases are shared with TRBD2. This CDR3 is 20 amino acids long. Germline-derived CDR1 and CDR2 are SGHTA and FQGNSA. The V gene end was trimmed by 5 bases and the J gene end by 0 bases; junction bases not matched to a gene: 16. The CDR3 loop reads CASSALPYSGGQSSYNEQFF. As DNA, the CDR3 is TGTGCCAGCAGCGCGCTCCCATATAGCGGGGGGCAATCCTCCTACAATGAGCAGTTCTTC.

On this clonotype: A junction boundary mismatches the germline segment, possibly from a read error. This chain joins TRBV6-2 or TRBV6-3 and TRBJ2-7; no definite D call. The CDR3 runs 13 residues. Looked up from germline, CDR1 is MNHEY and CDR2 is SVGEGT. The CDR3 sequence: CANSYSHLYKQYF. The CDR3 DNA reads as TGTGCCAACAGTTACTCACACCTCTACAAGCAGTACTTC.